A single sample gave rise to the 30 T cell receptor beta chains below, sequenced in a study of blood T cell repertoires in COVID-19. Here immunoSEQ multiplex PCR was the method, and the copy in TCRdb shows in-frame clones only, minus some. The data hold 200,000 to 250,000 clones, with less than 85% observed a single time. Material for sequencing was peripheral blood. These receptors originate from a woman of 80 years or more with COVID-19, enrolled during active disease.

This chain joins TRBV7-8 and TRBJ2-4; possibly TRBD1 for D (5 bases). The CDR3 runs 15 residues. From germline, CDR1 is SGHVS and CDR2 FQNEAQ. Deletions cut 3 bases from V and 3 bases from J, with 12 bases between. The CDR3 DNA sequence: TGTGCCAGCAGCTTGTCAGGACAAAACAAAAACATTCAGTACTTC. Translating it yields CASSLSGQNKNIQYF.

The CDR3 spells CASSDHSRGMNTEAFF. The CDR3 nucleotides read TGCGCCAGCAGTGATCACTCCAGGGGCATGAACACTGAAGCTTTCTTT. The chain employs TRBV5-1 and TRBJ1-1; the D gene is possibly TRBD1 (6 bases). The germline V gene has CDR1 SGHRS and CDR2 YFSETQ. The V end lost 5 bases, the J end lost 0 bases, and 17 bases lay between the germline ends. The CDR3 runs to 16 residues. Full variable domain (outside the CDR3, taken from reference TRBV5-1 and TRBJ1-1): KAGVTQTPRYLIKTRGQQVTLSCSPISGHRSVSWYQQTPGQGLQFLFEYFSETQRNKGNFPGRFSGRQFSNSRSEMNVSTLELGDSALYLCASSDHSRGMNTEAFFGQGTRLTVV.

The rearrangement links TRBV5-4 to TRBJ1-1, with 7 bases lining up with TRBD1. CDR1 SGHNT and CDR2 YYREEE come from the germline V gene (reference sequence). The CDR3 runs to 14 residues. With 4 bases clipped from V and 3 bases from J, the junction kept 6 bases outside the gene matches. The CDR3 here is CASSRQGGDTEAFF. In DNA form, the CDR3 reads TGTGCCAGCAGCCGACAGGGAGGAGACACTGAAGCTTTCTTT.

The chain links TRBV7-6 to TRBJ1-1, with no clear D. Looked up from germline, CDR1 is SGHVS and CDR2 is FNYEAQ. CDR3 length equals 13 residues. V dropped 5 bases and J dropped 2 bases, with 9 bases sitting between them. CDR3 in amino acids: CASSTNQNTEAFF. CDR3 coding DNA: TGTGCCAGCAGCACAAATCAAAACACTGAAGCTTTCTTT.

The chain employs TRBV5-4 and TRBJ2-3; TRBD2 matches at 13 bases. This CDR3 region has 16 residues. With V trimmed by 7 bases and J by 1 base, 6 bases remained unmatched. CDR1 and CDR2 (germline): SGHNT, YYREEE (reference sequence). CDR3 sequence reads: CASHTSGRGGTDTQYF. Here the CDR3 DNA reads TGTGCCAGCCATACTAGCGGGAGGGGGGGCACAGATACGCAGTATTTT.

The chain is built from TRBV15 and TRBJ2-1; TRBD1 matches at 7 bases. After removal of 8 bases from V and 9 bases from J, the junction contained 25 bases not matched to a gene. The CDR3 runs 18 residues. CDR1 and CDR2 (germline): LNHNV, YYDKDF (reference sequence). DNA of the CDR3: TGTGCCACCCAAAACGGACAGGTCCCTCGCTTGGGAAATGGTGAGCAGTTCTTC. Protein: CATQNGQVPRLGNGEQFF.

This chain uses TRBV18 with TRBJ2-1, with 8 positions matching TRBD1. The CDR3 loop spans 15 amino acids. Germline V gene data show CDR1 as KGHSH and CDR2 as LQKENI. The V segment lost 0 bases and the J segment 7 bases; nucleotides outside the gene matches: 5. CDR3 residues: CASSPPSTGGNEQFF. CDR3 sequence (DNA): TGTGCCAGCTCACCACCGTCAACAGGGGGAAATGAGCAGTTCTTC.

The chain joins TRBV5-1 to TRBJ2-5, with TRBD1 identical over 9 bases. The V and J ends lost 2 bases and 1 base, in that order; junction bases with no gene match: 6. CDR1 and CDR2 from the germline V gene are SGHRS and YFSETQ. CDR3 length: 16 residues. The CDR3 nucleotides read TGCGCCAGCAGCTTCACAGGGGGCACGGCCCAAGAGACCCAGTACTTC. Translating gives CASSFTGGTAQETQYF.

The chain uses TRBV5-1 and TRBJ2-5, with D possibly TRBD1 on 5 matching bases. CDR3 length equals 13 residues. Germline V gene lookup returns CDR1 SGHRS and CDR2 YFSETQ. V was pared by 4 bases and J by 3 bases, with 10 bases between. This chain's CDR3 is CASSEAGKETQYF. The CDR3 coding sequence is TGCGCCAGCAGCGAGGCAGGGAAAGAGACCCAGTACTTC.

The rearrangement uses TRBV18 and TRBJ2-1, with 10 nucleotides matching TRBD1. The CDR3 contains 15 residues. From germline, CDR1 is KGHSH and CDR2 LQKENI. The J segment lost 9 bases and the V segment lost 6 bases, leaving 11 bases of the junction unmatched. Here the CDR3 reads CASSRPGQGWIEQFF. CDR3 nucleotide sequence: TGTGCCAGCTCGCGCCCGGGACAGGGGTGGATTGAGCAGTTCTTC.

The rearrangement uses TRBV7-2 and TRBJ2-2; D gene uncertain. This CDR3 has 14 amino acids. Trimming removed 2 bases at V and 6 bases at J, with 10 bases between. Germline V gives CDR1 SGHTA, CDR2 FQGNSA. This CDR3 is CASSLSARAGELFF. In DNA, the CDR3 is TGTGCCAGCAGCTTATCGGCACGGGCCGGGGAGCTGTTTTTT.

CDR3 in amino acids: CASSGAGTSIGELFF. The CDR3 DNA sequence: TGTGCCAGCAGCGGGGCCGGGACTAGTATTGGGGAGCTGTTTTTT. The chain combines TRBV3-1 (or the pseudogene TRBV3-2) with TRBJ2-2, with TRBD2 matching over 8 bases. The length of the CDR3 is 15 residues. Germline V gene sequence: CDR1 LGHDT, CDR2 YNNKEL (reference sequence). V shed 5 bases and J 8 bases; nucleotides not matched to a gene: 10.

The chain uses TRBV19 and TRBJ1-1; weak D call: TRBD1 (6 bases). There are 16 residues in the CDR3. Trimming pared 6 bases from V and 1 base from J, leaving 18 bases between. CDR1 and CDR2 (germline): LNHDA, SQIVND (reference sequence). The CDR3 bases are TGTGCCAGTAGCCCCATCGGGGACATGGGGAACACTGAAGCTTTCTTT. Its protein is CASSPIGDMGNTEAFF.

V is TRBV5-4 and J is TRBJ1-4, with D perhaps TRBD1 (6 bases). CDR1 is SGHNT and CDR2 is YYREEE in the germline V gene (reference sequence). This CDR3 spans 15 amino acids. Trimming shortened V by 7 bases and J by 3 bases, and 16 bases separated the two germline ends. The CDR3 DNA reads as TGTGCCAGCCAGACAGGTCCCGGGTCTAATGAAAAACTGTTTTTT. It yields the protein CASQTGPGSNEKLFF.

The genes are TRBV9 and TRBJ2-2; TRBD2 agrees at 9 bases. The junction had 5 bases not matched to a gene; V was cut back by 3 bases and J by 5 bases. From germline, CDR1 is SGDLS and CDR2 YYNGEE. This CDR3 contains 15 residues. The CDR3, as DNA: TGTGCCAGCAGCGCCAGCGGGGGGTCTACCGGGGAGCTGTTTTTT. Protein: CASSASGGSTGELFF.

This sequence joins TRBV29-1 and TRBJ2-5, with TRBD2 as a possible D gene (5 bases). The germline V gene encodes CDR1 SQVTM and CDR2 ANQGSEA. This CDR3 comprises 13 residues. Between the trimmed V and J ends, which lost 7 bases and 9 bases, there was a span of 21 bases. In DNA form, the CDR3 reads TGCAGCGCCGAGGGTGTAGTCGCCCGGGCCCAGTACTTC. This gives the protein CSAEGVVARAQYF.

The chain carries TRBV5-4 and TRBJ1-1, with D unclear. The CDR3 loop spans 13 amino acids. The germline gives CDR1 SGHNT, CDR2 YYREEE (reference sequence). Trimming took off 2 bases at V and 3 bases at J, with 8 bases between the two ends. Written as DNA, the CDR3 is TGTGCCAGCAGCTTCGGGTCGGACACTGAAGCTTTCTTT. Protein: CASSFGSDTEAFF.

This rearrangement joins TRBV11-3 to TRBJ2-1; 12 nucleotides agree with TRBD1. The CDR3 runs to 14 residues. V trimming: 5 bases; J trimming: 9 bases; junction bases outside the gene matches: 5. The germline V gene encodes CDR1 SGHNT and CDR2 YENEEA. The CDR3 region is CASSPPGQGAEQFF. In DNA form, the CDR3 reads TGTGCCAGCAGCCCCCCGGGACAGGGGGCTGAGCAGTTCTTC.

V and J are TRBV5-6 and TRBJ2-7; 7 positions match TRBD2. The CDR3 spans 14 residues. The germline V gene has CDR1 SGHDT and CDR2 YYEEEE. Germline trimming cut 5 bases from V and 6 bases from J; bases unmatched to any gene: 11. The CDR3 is CASSLRGGSSEQYF. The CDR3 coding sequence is TGTGCCAGCAGTTTGAGGGGCGGGAGCTCCGAGCAGTACTTC.

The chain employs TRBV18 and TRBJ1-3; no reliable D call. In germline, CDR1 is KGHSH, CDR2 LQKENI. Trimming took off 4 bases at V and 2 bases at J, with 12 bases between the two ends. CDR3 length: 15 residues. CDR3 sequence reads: CASSQGGFPGNTIYF. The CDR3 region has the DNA TGTGCCAGCTCACAGGGAGGGTTCCCTGGAAACACCATATATTTT.

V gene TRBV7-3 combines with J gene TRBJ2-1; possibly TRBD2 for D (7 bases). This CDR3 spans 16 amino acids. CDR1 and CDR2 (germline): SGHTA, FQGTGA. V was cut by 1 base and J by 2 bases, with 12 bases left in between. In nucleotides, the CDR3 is TGTGCCAGCAGCTTAAACGCGGGGGCGCCCTACAATGAGCAGTTCTTC. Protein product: CASSLNAGAPYNEQFF.

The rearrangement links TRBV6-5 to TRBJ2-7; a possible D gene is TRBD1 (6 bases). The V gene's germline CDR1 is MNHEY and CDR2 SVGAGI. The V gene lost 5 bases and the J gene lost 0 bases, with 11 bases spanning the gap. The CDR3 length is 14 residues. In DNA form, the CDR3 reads TGTGCCAGCAGTACCCGACAGGTCTCCTACGAGCAGTACTTC. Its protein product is CASSTRQVSYEQYF.

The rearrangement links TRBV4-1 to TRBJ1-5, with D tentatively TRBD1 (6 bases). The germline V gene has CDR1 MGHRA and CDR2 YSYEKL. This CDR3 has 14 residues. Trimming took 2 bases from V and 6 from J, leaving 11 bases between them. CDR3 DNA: TGCGCCAGCAGCCAAAGACAGGCTTTTCAGCCCCAGCATTTT. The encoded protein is CASSQRQAFQPQHF.

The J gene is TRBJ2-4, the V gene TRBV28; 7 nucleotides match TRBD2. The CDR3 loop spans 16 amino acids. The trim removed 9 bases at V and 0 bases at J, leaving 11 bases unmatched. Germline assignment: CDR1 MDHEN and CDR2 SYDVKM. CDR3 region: CARGREAPLAKNIQYF. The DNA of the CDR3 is TGTGCCAGAGGACGGGAGGCCCCCTTAGCCAAAAACATTCAGTACTTC.

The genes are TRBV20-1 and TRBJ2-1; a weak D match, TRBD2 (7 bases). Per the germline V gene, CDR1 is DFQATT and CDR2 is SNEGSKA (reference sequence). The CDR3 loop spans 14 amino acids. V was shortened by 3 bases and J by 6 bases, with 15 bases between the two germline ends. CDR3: CSASGGLGGNEQFF. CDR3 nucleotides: TGCAGTGCTAGTGGTGGACTAGGGGGCAATGAGCAGTTCTTC.

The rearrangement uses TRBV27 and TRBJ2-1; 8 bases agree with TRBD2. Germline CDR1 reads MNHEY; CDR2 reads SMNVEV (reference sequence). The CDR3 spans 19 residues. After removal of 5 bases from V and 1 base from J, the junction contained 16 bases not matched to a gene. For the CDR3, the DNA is TGTGCCAGCAGTGCACACTGGGCGGGAGGCACCGGTTCCTACAATGAGCAGTTCTTC. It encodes CASSAHWAGGTGSYNEQFF.

DNA of the CDR3: TGTGCCAGCAGCCAAGAACGACTGCGCTCTGGAAACACCATATATTTT. It codes for CASSQERLRSGNTIYF. This chain connects TRBV3-1 (or the pseudogene TRBV3-2) to TRBJ1-3; D call uncertain. Trimming took off 0 bases at V and 0 bases at J, with 9 bases between the two ends. CDR3 size: 16 residues. Germline lookup yields CDR1 LGHDT and CDR2 YNNKEL (reference sequence).

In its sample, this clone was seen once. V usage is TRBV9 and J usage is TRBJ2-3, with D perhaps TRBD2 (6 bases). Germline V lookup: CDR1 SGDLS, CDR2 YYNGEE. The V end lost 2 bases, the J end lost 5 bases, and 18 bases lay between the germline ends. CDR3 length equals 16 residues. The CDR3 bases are TGTGCCAGCAGCGTCCTGGGGGGTCCAGCCCAAGATACGCAGTATTTT. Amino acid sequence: CASSVLGGPAQDTQYF.

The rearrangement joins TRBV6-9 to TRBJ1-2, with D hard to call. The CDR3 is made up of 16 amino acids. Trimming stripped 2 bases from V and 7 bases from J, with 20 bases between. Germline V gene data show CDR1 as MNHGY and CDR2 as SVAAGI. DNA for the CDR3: TGTGCCAGCAGTTATCCGCTGGGCAGATTTGTTTGTGGCTACACCTTC. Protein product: CASSYPLGRFVCGYTF.

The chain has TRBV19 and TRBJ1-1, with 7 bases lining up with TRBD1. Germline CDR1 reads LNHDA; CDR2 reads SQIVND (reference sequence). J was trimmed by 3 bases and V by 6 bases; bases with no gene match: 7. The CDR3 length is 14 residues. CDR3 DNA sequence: TGTGCCAGTAGAAGGGGGACAGTCGACACTGAAGCTTTCTTT. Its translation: CASRRGTVDTEAFF.